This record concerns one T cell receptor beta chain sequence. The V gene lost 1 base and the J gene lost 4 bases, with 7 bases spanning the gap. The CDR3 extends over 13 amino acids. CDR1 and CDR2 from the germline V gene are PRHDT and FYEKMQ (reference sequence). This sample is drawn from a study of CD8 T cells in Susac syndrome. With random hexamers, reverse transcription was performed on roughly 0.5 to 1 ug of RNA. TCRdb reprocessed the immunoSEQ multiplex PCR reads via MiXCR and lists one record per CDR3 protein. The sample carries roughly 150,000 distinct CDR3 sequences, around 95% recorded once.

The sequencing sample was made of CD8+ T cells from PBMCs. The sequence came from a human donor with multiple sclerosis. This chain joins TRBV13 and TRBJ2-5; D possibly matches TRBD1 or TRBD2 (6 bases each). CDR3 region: CASSLAGAETQYF. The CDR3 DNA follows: TGTGCCAGCAGCTTAGCGGGGGCAGAGACCCAGTACTTC.